These T cell receptor beta chains were read from a single sample in a study of a mutant IDH1 vaccine in newly diagnosed glioma. Assay: immunoSEQ multiplex PCR; the TCRdb copy retains only in-frame clones and omits some. The profile shows over 80,000 clones, 80% to 90% of them singletons. Their antigen targets remain unknown. This sample comprised PBMCs, obtained from a glioma patient whose treatment included an IDH1 peptide vaccine. Receptors were obtained from a man aged 40-49 years with glioma. Each CDR3 is given with its conserved first and last residue. Each record gives: J gene, clone size, V gene, D gene, CDR3 DNA, CDR3 protein. A D gene is named only where the DNA matches it firmly. Not all rows give a size; the values are once, few, many and, for expanded clones, a class.

TRBJ1-1 | once | TRBV6-1 | - | TGTGCCAGCAGAAAAACCGGGGGCGGGGAAGCTTTCTTT | CASRKTGGGEAFF
TRBJ2-1 | - | TRBV11-3 | - | TGTGCCAGCAGCTTAGATGGATCGGGACTTTCCTACAATGAGCAGTTCTTC | CASSLDGSGLSYNEQFF
TRBJ2-2 | - | TRBV9 | TRBD2 | TGTGCCAGCAGCGCCGGACTAGCCGGGTACCTGTTTTTT | CASSAGLAGYLFF
TRBJ2-3 | - | TRBV4-1 | - | TGCGCCAGCAGCCACAGGAGGTGGGGCACAGATACGCAGTATTTT | CASSHRRWGTDTQYF
TRBJ2-3 | - | TRBV7-2 | - | TGTGCCGCTCGGCGCCAGGGCACAGATACGCAGTATTTT | CAARRQGTDTQYF
TRBJ2-3 | - | TRBV28 | - | TGTGCCGGAGGGGGAGGACGAGGGATGACGCAGTATTTT | CAGGGGRGMTQYF
TRBJ2-5 | once | TRBV6-6 | - | TGTGCCAGCAGTAGGGAAAACAGGGACCGAGAGACCCAGTACTTC | CASSRENRDRETQYF
TRBJ1-4 | - | TRBV4-3 | - | TGCGCCAGCAGCCAAGACAGCGCAACTAATGAAAAACTGTTTTTT | CASSQDSATNEKLFF
TRBJ2-2 | - | TRBV10-3 | - | TGTGCCATCACTGCCAGGGGGGACAACACCGGGGAGCTGTTTTTT | CAITARGDNTGELFF
TRBJ1-4 | few | TRBV6-6 | - | TGTGCCAGCAGCGTTAGTATTGAAAAACTGTTTTTT | CASSVSIEKLFF
TRBJ2-7 | - | TRBV7-2 | - | TGTGCCAGCAGCTTAGGACGGGGGCGGGAAACCTACGAGCAGTACTTC | CASSLGRGRETYEQYF
TRBJ1-2 | - | TRBV6-6 | - | TGTGCCAGCAGTTACTTGGGGGTTGGCTACACCTTC | CASSYLGVGYTF
TRBJ2-7 | - | TRBV7-9 | - | TGTGCCAGCAGCTTGAGACAGAACTACGAGCAGTACTTC | CASSLRQNYEQYF
TRBJ1-5 | few | TRBV19 | - | TGTGCCAGCAATAGGGGGTCCTTCAATCAGCCCCAGCATTTT | CASNRGSFNQPQHF
TRBJ1-1 | - | TRBV7-6 | - | TGTGCCAGCAGCTTACGGGCAGGGCTGAACACTGAAGCTTTCTTT | CASSLRAGLNTEAFF
TRBJ1-6 | - | TRBV14 | - | TGTGCCAGCAGCCTATCACAGGGTGTAACACCCCTCCACTTT | CASSLSQGVTPLHF
TRBJ1-4 | - | TRBV19 | TRBD1 | TGTGCCAGTTCACAGGGGATTAATGAAAAACTGTTTTTT | CASSQGINEKLFF
TRBJ2-1 | once | TRBV13 | - | TGTGCCAGCAGCTTTTCTAACCTGAGGACTGAGCAGTTCTTC | CASSFSNLRTEQFF
TRBJ2-4 | - | TRBV5-4 | TRBD2 | TGTGCCGCGGCTCGGGGAGGGACCAGAAACATTCAGTACTTC | CAAARGGTRNIQYF
TRBJ2-2 | - | TRBV30 | - | TGTGCCTGGAGTCTCGTGGACAGGAACACCGGGGAGCTGTTTTTT | CAWSLVDRNTGELFF
TRBJ2-7 | - | TRBV10-3 | TRBD2 | TGTGCCATCACCAGCGGGAGGAGCCACGAGCAGTACTTC | CAITSGRSHEQYF
TRBJ2-3 | - | TRBV5-1 | - | TGCGCCAGCAGCTTGGAAACGGGGCGAACAGATACGCAGTATTTT | CASSLETGRTDTQYF
TRBJ1-1 | - | TRBV27 | - | TGTGCCAGCAGTTTCATCTCCCTCTACCCCAAAATCTTT | CASSFISLYPKIF
TRBJ1-1 | - | TRBV7-2 | - | TGTGCCAGCAGCTCGCAAGGGGGTTGGAACACTGAAGCTTTCTTT | CASSSQGGWNTEAFF
TRBJ2-3 | few | TRBV5-1 | - | TGCGCCAGCAGCTCCGTGACTACCCATACGCAGTATTTT | CASSSVTTHTQYF
TRBJ2-3 | - | TRBV5-1 | - | TGCGCCAGCAGCTATCTAACATCTAGCACAGATACGCAGTATTTT | CASSYLTSSTDTQYF
TRBJ2-7 | - | TRBV6-1 | - | TGTGCCAGCAGGATGGAAGCAGGTGGCTACGAGCAGTACTTC | CASRMEAGGYEQYF
TRBJ2-5 | few | TRBV13 | TRBD2 | TGTGCCAGCAGCATAAGACTAGCGGGGCGCCAAGAGACCCAGTACTTC | CASSIRLAGRQETQYF
TRBJ2-5 | - | TRBV2 | - | TGTGCCAGCAGTGCCCAAGAGACCCAGTACTTC | CASSAQETQYF
TRBJ1-1 | few | TRBV7-2 | - | TGTGCCAGCAGCTTAGCACAGGGCCTTAACACTGAAGCTTTCTTT | CASSLAQGLNTEAFF
TRBJ1-2 | few | TRBV10-2 | TRBD1 | TGCGCCAGCAGTGTACAGGGGGCAACGAGTGGCTACACCTTC | CASSVQGATSGYTF
TRBJ1-2 | - | TRBV5-4 | - | TGTGCCAGCAGCTTCCGGGGCGGAGACTATGGCTACACCTTC | CASSFRGGDYGYTF
TRBJ2-7 | - | TRBV28 | - | TGTGCCAGTACAGGGCTCTCCTACGAGCAGTACTTC | CASTGLSYEQYF
TRBJ2-5 | - | TRBV5-6 | TRBD1 | TGTGCCAGCAGCGTAGGACAGGGGTGGGAGACCCAGTACTTC | CASSVGQGWETQYF
TRBJ1-2 | once | TRBV5-5 | - | TGTGCCAGCAGCTTGGTCCAGGGCTATGGCTACACCTTC | CASSLVQGYGYTF
TRBJ1-2 | few | TRBV21-1 | - | TGTGCCAGCAGCTACAATGGCTACACCTTC | CASSYNGYTF
TRBJ1-3 | - | TRBV6-1 | - | TGTGCCAGCAGTTCCAGAATCTCTGGAAACACCATATATTTT | CASSSRISGNTIYF
TRBJ2-7 | - | TRBV9 | TRBD2 | TGTGCCAGCAGCGTAGGGCCCACGCTAGCGGGAGTCACCTACGAGCAGTACTTC | CASSVGPTLAGVTYEQYF
TRBJ1-3 | - | TRBV9 | - | TGTGCCAGCAGCGTAGGAGGGGCGGCTGGAAACACCATATATTTT | CASSVGGAAGNTIYF
TRBJ2-5 | - | TRBV7-2 | - | TGTGCCAGCGTCCCCGGACCTCTGGCAGAGACCCAGTACTTC | CASVPGPLAETQYF
TRBJ2-2 | - | TRBV19 | TRBD1 | TGTGCCAGTAGTGCAGGACAGGGGGCGGCCGGGGAGCTGTTTTTT | CASSAGQGAAGELFF
TRBJ1-4 | - | TRBV9 | - | TGTGCCAGCAGCCAAACCCCAAGACCTGAAAAACTGTTTTTT | CASSQTPRPEKLFF
TRBJ1-5 | - | TRBV7-8 | - | TGTGCCAGCAGCTTACAAAGGCGGGGGGCGAGGAATCAGCCCCAGCATTTT | CASSLQRRGARNQPQHF